This T cell receptor beta chain was profiled in a study of blood T cell repertoires in COVID-19. Turning to the study itself: COVID-19 samples from acute and convalescent phases originated in the United States, Italy and Spain.

Clones were sequenced by immunoSEQ multiplex PCR, and TCRdb holds only the in-frame ones, with some missing. The sample includes approximately 470,000 clones, approximately 90% of them seen just once. Germline assignment: CDR1 GTSNPN and CDR2 SVGIG (reference sequence). The CDR3 totals 13 residues. V was pared by 8 bases and J by 0 bases, with 4 bases of the junction left unmatched. Individuals aged 18 to 89 years were recruited from about two dozen US areas. Recovery among Cohort 3 donors was established by two negative PCRs, clearance, or symptom resolution. The chain has TRBV30 and TRBJ1-3; 7 positions agree with TRBD1. Material: PBMCs or T cells enriched from blood (not recorded which). The TCR originated in a woman aged 18-35 years who had recovered from COVID-19. The chain's CDR3 is CAGTGVSGNTIYF. CDR3 DNA sequence: TGTGCCGGTACAGGGGTCTCTGGAAACACCATATATTTT. The variable domain in full, with the rest retrieved from reference TRBV30 and TRBJ1-3, is SQTIHQWPATLVQPVGSPLSLECTVEGTSNPNLYWYRQAAGRGLQLLFYSVGIGQISSEVPQNLSASRPQDRQFILSSKKLLLSDSGFYLCAGTGVSGNTIYFGEGSWLTVV.